Listed below are T cell receptor beta chains from one sample, sequenced in a study of cytomegalovirus exposure and HLA in healthy donors. Only in-frame clones appear in the TCRdb table, and some are missing; sequencing was by immunoSEQ multiplex PCR. The table records 80,000 or so clones, 72% of them present only once. Sequencing used PBMCs. The receptors stem from a woman aged 40 to 55 in good health and CMV-seropositive. CDR3s include the opening cysteine and the closing phenylalanine or tryptophan. A D gene is named only where the DNA matches it firmly. Clone size appears in some rows only: once, few, many, or a class for an expanded clone.

J: TRBJ1-6; size: once; D: TRBD1; V: TRBV28; DNA: TGTGCCAGCAGGCGAATGGGACAGTCTAATTCACCCCTCCACTTT; CDR3: CASRRMGQSNSPLHF
J: TRBJ2-2; size: -; D: -; V: TRBV19; DNA: TGTGCCAGTAGTCCCGGACAGATACCAACCTTGAACACCGGGGAGCTGTTTTTT; CDR3: CASSPGQIPTLNTGELFF
J: TRBJ2-2; size: -; D: -; V: TRBV5-1; DNA: TGCGCCAGCAGCCTGGCTAGTTTCGTGAACACCGGGGAGCTGTTTTTT; CDR3: CASSLASFVNTGELFF
J: TRBJ2-5; size: -; D: TRBD2; V: TRBV4-2; DNA: TGTGCCAGCAGCCAATGGGGGACTAGCGGGGGCTCGTACCAAGAGACCCAGTACTTC; CDR3: CASSQWGTSGGSYQETQYF
J: TRBJ1-2; size: -; D: -; V: TRBV2; DNA: TGTGCCAGCAGTGAAGAGGGGCGCGGGGTCTCTGGCTACACCTTC; CDR3: CASSEEGRGVSGYTF
J: TRBJ2-3; size: -; D: TRBD1; V: TRBV2; DNA: TGTGCCAGCGCTTCACAGGGGGCTTCTGCAGATACGCAGTATTTT; CDR3: CASASQGASADTQYF
J: TRBJ1-3; size: -; D: -; V: TRBV27; DNA: TGTGCCAGCAGTTCCGCGGACAGCCCAGGAAACACCATATATTTT; CDR3: CASSSADSPGNTIYF
J: TRBJ2-7; size: few; D: -; V: TRBV12-2; DNA: TGTGCAAGTCCTAGGACAGGGTCGGAATACGAGCAGTACTTC; CDR3: CASPRTGSEYEQYF
J: TRBJ2-7; size: -; D: -; V: TRBV5-4; DNA: TGTGCCAGCAGCAAAGACAGGGAGGATCGCGAGCAGTACTTC; CDR3: CASSKDREDREQYF
J: TRBJ2-7; size: -; D: -; V: TRBV4-1; DNA: TGCGCCAGCAGCCAAGGGGCCGAGGGGACTTACGAGCAGTACTTC; CDR3: CASSQGAEGTYEQYF
J: TRBJ1-1; size: -; D: -; V: TRBV6-5; DNA: TGTGCCAGCACCACTCCCGGGTCAAGCGGAGCTTTCTTT; CDR3: CASTTPGSSGAFF
J: TRBJ1-5; size: -; D: -; V: TRBV27; DNA: TGTGCCAGCCGCCGAGATCCAGGTCAGCCCCAGCATTTT; CDR3: CASRRDPGQPQHF
J: TRBJ2-7; size: -; D: TRBD2; V: TRBV27; DNA: TGTGCCAGCAGTCCCATCCGCGGGGGTGAGCAGTACTTC; CDR3: CASSPIRGGEQYF
J: TRBJ2-5; size: -; D: TRBD2; V: TRBV4-1; DNA: TGCGCCAGCAGCCAAGCGACTAGCGGGAGCTTGCAGACCCAGTACTTC; CDR3: CASSQATSGSLQTQYF
J: TRBJ1-2; size: few; D: -; V: TRBV5-1; DNA: TGCGCCAGCAGCTTGGATGCCGCAGGGCAGAATGGCTACACCTTC; CDR3: CASSLDAAGQNGYTF
J: TRBJ1-1; size: -; D: -; V: TRBV6-1; DNA: TGTGCCAGCAGGCTCGGGACACCTAACCGAGCTTTCTTT; CDR3: CASRLGTPNRAFF
J: TRBJ1-2; size: -; D: -; V: TRBV18; DNA: TGTGCCAGCTCACCAAGGTCGGGGGACTATGGCTACACCTTC; CDR3: CASSPRSGDYGYTF
J: TRBJ1-6; size: -; D: TRBD1; V: TRBV5-1; DNA: TGCGCCAGCAGCCACGGACAGGGAAAGGTGACAGATTCACCCCTCCACTTT; CDR3: CASSHGQGKVTDSPLHF
J: TRBJ2-2; size: once; D: -; V: TRBV4-1; DNA: TGCGCCAGCAGCCCGCCCGGGACAAACACCGGGGAGCTGTTTTTT; CDR3: CASSPPGTNTGELFF
J: TRBJ2-3; size: -; D: TRBD1; V: TRBV18; DNA: TGTGCCAGCTCACTGCAGGGGGCGCGCACAGATACGCAGTATTTT; CDR3: CASSLQGARTDTQYF
J: TRBJ1-1; size: -; D: -; V: TRBV7-2; DNA: TGTGCCAGCAGCTTCTCCGGGGGGGACACTGAAGCTTTCTTT; CDR3: CASSFSGGDTEAFF
J: TRBJ2-3; size: -; D: TRBD2; V: TRBV5-6; DNA: TGTGCCAGCAGCTCTAGCGGGGGGGATACGCAGTATTTT; CDR3: CASSSSGGDTQYF
J: TRBJ1-1; size: -; D: -; V: TRBV11-3; DNA: TGTGCCAGCAGCTTCGGAGGAGACATGAACACTGAAGCTTTCTTT; CDR3: CASSFGGDMNTEAFF
J: TRBJ2-7; size: -; D: -; V: TRBV7-6; DNA: TGTGCCAGCAGCTTAGACAGGGAGGGCTACGAGCAGTACTTC; CDR3: CASSLDREGYEQYF
J: TRBJ2-6; size: -; D: -; V: TRBV4-3; DNA: TGCGCCAGCAGCCAAGATGAGTATTCTGGGGCCAACGTCCTGACTTTC; CDR3: CASSQDEYSGANVLTF
J: TRBJ2-1; size: -; D: TRBD2; V: TRBV19; DNA: TGTGCCAGCTCCGGGACTAGCTCCTACAATGAGCAGTTCTTC; CDR3: CASSGTSSYNEQFF
J: TRBJ1-2; size: once; D: -; V: TRBV5-1; DNA: TGCGCCAGCAGCCCTCTCTCTGATCTTCTGGCCCATGGCTACACCTTC; CDR3: CASSPLSDLLAHGYTF
J: TRBJ2-4; size: -; D: -; V: TRBV19; DNA: TGTGCCAGTAGTATGACAGGTCAAGCCAAAAACATTCAGTACTTC; CDR3: CASSMTGQAKNIQYF
J: TRBJ1-2; size: -; D: -; V: TRBV6-1; DNA: TGTGCCAGCAGAGTGGGCGCATTTTTATCCTTC; CDR3: CASRVGAFLSF
J: TRBJ1-1; size: -; D: -; V: TRBV27; DNA: TGTGCCAGCAGGCTGACAGTAAACACTGAAGCTTTCTTT; CDR3: CASRLTVNTEAFF
J: TRBJ1-1; size: few; D: -; V: TRBV27; DNA: TGTGCCAGCAGTTTAAGGGGAACAGGATTTGAGAACACTGAAGCTTTCTTT; CDR3: CASSLRGTGFENTEAFF
J: TRBJ1-1; size: -; D: -; V: TRBV6-6; DNA: TGTGCCAGCAGTTACCGCCCAGGAGGGTCTGAAGCTTTCTTT; CDR3: CASSYRPGGSEAFF
J: TRBJ1-2; size: -; D: TRBD1; V: TRBV27; DNA: TGTGCCAGCAGTCCGGGACAGAATAACTATGGCTACACCTTC; CDR3: CASSPGQNNYGYTF
J: TRBJ2-4; size: -; D: -; V: TRBV2; DNA: TGTGCCAGCACCGGGAACGGAACATACGTTCAGTACTTC; CDR3: CASTGNGTYVQYF
J: TRBJ2-2; size: few; D: TRBD1; V: TRBV7-7; DNA: TGTGCCAGCAGGCAGGGGGTCTCTCAAGCCGGGGAGCTGTTTTTT; CDR3: CASRQGVSQAGELFF
J: TRBJ2-7; size: -; D: -; V: TRBV9; DNA: TGTGCCAGCAGCCCCGGTGGTACCACTTACGAGCAGTACTTC; CDR3: CASSPGGTTYEQYF
J: TRBJ1-2; size: -; D: TRBD1; V: TRBV29-1; DNA: TGCAGCGTTGTGGAGGGGGCGTATGGCTACCCCTTC; CDR3: CSVVEGAYGYPF
J: TRBJ1-2; size: -; D: -; V: TRBV10-3; DNA: TGTGCCATCAGTGAGTCGACGGGACATAACTATGGCTACACCTTC; CDR3: CAISESTGHNYGYTF
J: TRBJ1-5; size: -; D: TRBD1; V: TRBV5-1; DNA: TGCGCCAGCAGCGCGACAGGGGGCGGCAATCAGCCCCAGCATTTT; CDR3: CASSATGGGNQPQHF
J: TRBJ2-7; size: few; D: -; V: TRBV4-2; DNA: TGTGCCAGCAGCCAAGATGTTCCAGGGACCTACGAGCAGTACTTC; CDR3: CASSQDVPGTYEQYF
J: TRBJ1-2; size: -; D: -; V: TRBV27; DNA: TGTGCCAGCAGTTTATCGGGGCCTGGCTACACCTTC; CDR3: CASSLSGPGYTF
J: TRBJ2-2; size: -; D: -; V: TRBV5-1; DNA: TGCGCCAGCAGCACGGACACGAACACCGGGGAGCTGTTTTTT; CDR3: CASSTDTNTGELFF
J: TRBJ1-6; size: -; D: TRBD1; V: TRBV6-1; DNA: TGTGCCAGCAGTGAGGGACAGGGGCAGTCACCCCTCCACTTT; CDR3: CASSEGQGQSPLHF
J: TRBJ2-1; size: -; D: TRBD2; V: TRBV5-1; DNA: TGCGCCAGCAGCCCGCTCGGACTAGCGGGAGGGTATGAGCAGTTCTTC; CDR3: CASSPLGLAGGYEQFF
J: TRBJ2-3; size: -; D: -; V: TRBV4-3; DNA: TGCGCCAGCAGCCAAGATCGGGGAACAGATACGCAGTATTTT; CDR3: CASSQDRGTDTQYF
J: TRBJ2-6; size: few; D: -; V: TRBV5-5; DNA: TGTGCCAGCATCCGTGAGGGCTCTGGGGCCAACGTCCTGACTTTC; CDR3: CASIREGSGANVLTF
J: TRBJ1-2; size: -; D: -; V: TRBV7-8; DNA: TGTGCCAGCAGCTTATTATCCACAGGCAAGCGTGGCTACACCTTC; CDR3: CASSLLSTGKRGYTF
J: TRBJ2-5; size: -; D: -; V: TRBV5-4; DNA: TGTGCCAGCAATGTGGGGGGACCAGGCCAAGAGACCCAGTACTTC; CDR3: CASNVGGPGQETQYF
J: TRBJ1-2; size: -; D: -; V: TRBV9; DNA: TGTGCCAGCAGCGTAGCTACCTACCCAGGGCGCTATGGCTACACCTTC; CDR3: CASSVATYPGRYGYTF
J: TRBJ1-1; size: -; D: -; V: TRBV27; DNA: TGTGCCAGCAGTTTCACAGTGAACACTGAAGCTTTCTTT; CDR3: CASSFTVNTEAFF
J: TRBJ2-7; size: -; D: TRBD1; V: TRBV4-1; DNA: TGCGCCAGCAGCCAAGCCCCTACCGGGACAGGTAACTACGAGCAGTACTTC; CDR3: CASSQAPTGTGNYEQYF
J: TRBJ1-4; size: few; D: -; V: TRBV4-1; DNA: TGCGCCAGCAGCCAAGATTATCGGGTTAGTGAAAAACTGTTTTTT; CDR3: CASSQDYRVSEKLFF
J: TRBJ2-1; size: -; D: TRBD2; V: TRBV5-1; DNA: TGCGCCAGCAGCGCGGGACTAGCGGACTACAATGAGCAGTTCTTC; CDR3: CASSAGLADYNEQFF
J: TRBJ2-2; size: -; D: -; V: TRBV5-1; DNA: TGCGCCAGCAGCTTAGCCCACTCCCCCGGGGAGCTGTTTTTT; CDR3: CASSLAHSPGELFF